These T cell receptor beta chains were read from a single sample in a study of T-cell reconstitution after alpha-beta-depleted transplantation in children. Each CDR3 protein gets one entry after TCRdb re-called the PCR reads with MiXCR. Altogether about a million distinct CDR3 sequences are present, around 30% being singletons, with the ten largest covering about 28%. Sequencing was performed on PBMCs, mostly from graft donor cells, taken 360 days after TCRalphabeta/CD19-depleted stem cell transplant. The receptors were sampled from a boy less than two years old who had a stem cell transplant for SCID, so the T cells may come from the graft donor. CDR3s include the opening cysteine and the closing phenylalanine or tryptophan. Clone sizes are given selectively: once, few, many, or a class where the clone is expanded.

V gene,clone size,CDR3 protein
TRBV9,NA,CASSARRTGRPRFF
TRBV20-1,NA,CSASESHGYTF
TRBV12-3/TRBV12-4,NA,CASSTTRGLFADTQYF
TRBV15,once,CATRRVKAPYNEQFF
TRBV10-3,few,CAISPEVGSTDTQYF
TRBV20-1,NA,CSAGGRESQYF
TRBV7-9,few,CASSFRGLAGYNEQFF
TRBV5-1,NA,CASSFQGPPMETQYF
TRBV19,few,CASSMRVSSYNEQFF
TRBV10-2,NA,CASGGAAGNEQFF
TRBV12-3/TRBV12-4,NA,CASSSAPGQGVETQYF
TRBV4-2,few,CASSQDWTGDYEQYF
TRBV29-1,many,CSARRDRVSDTQYF
TRBV3-1,NA,CASSQDDSSSYEQYF
TRBV19,NA,CASSTWTGGTDTQYF
TRBV7-6,many,CASSLAHREGTGCTYEQYF
TRBV6-5,few,CASSYAGTRTYNEQFF
TRBV5-1,NA,CASAPGQGLLRQYF
TRBV5-1,NA,CASSIGGLAETQYF
TRBV12-3/TRBV12-4,few,CASSPSGGEVSGELFF
TRBV10-3,NA,CAISGGNYEQYF
TRBV7-3,NA,CASSFSGGWGTDTQYF
TRBV12-3/TRBV12-4,NA,CASGDLNSGNTIYF
TRBV2,NA,CASSRTPPTSSYNEQFF